A selection of T cell receptor beta chains follows, all from one sample in a study of CD8+CD57+ T cells in acquired aplastic anemia. TCRdb re-called the reads with MiXCR, one entry per CDR3 protein. The repertoire has 250,000 or so distinct CDR3 sequences, roughly half of them found once; the top ten carry 7.8%. The specimen sequenced was sorted CD4+, CD8+, or CD8+CD57+ T cells (not recorded which) from PBMCs. The origin of the receptors is a human donor with aplastic anemia. Each CDR3 is given with its conserved first and last residue. Fields, in order: J gene, clone size, V gene, D gene, CDR3 protein, CDR3 DNA. A D gene is named only where the DNA matches it firmly. Where a row states a size, it is once, few, many or the class of an expanded clone; other rows omit it.

>TRBJ1-4|many|TRBV7-6|TRBD1
CASSLGQGGRTNEKLFF
TGTGCCAGCAGCTTAGGACAGGGGGGAAGGACTAATGAAAAACTGTTTTTT
>TRBJ1-1|once|TRBV20-1|TRBD1
CSATRTGRNTEAFF
TGCAGTGCTACCCGGACAGGGAGGAACACTGAAGCTTTCTTT
>TRBJ2-1|-|TRBV6-4|TRBD2
CASSETGTSSYNEQFF
TGTGCCAGCAGCGAGACCGGGACTAGCTCCTACAATGAGCAGTTCTTC
>TRBJ2-3|-|TRBV14|-
CASSQPRGGGTDTQYF
TGTGCCAGCAGCCAACCTAGAGGGGGAGGCACAGATACGCAGTATTTT
>TRBJ1-1|many|TRBV12-3/TRBV12-4|-
CASSLKWAEAFF
TGTGCCAGCAGTTTAAAATGGGCTGAAGCTTTCTTT
>TRBJ1-2|many|TRBV3-1|TRBD1
CASSQDRGTGNYGYTF
TGTGCCAGCAGCCAAGATCGCGGGACAGGAAACTATGGCTACACCTTC
>TRBJ2-7|many|TRBV6-5|-
CASNLGPSATYEQYF
TGTGCCAGCAACCTTGGGCCCAGCGCTACCTACGAGCAGTACTTC
>TRBJ2-1|-|TRBV25-1|TRBD2
CATTRVAGNEQFF
TGTGCCACGACGAGAGTAGCGGGCAATGAGCAGTTCTTC
>TRBJ1-3|many|TRBV4-1|-
CASSQEPSSGNTIYF
TGCGCCAGCAGCCAAGAACCAAGCTCTGGAAACACCATATATTTT
>TRBJ2-7|-|TRBV19|-
CASSMQRATEQYF
TGTGCCAGTAGTATGCAGAGGGCTACCGAGCAGTACTTC
>TRBJ2-5|-|TRBV19|TRBD2
CASSIEATSGGQETQYF
TGTGCCAGTAGTATAGAAGCCACTAGCGGAGGCCAAGAGACCCAGTACTTC
>TRBJ1-1|-|TRBV7-2|-
CASSSPGRVEAFF
TGTGCCAGCAGCTCTCCGGGACGGGTTGAAGCTTTCTTT
>TRBJ1-6|-|TRBV19|TRBD1
CASTQINRGSPLHF
TGTGCCAGTACCCAAATCAACAGGGGTTCACCCCTCCACTTT
>TRBJ1-4|many|TRBV5-8|-
CASSLVLARGATNEKLFF
TGTGCCAGCAGCTTGGTGTTGGCCAGGGGTGCAACTAATGAAAAACTGTTTTTT
>TRBJ2-1|many|TRBV20-1|TRBD2
CSAWTSGKGPEQFF
TGCAGTGCCTGGACTAGCGGGAAGGGGCCTGAGCAGTTCTTC
>TRBJ1-1|-|TRBV7-9|-
CASSSQGGTEAFF
TGTGCCAGCAGCTCACAGGGAGGAACTGAAGCTTTCTTT
>TRBJ2-1|many|TRBV7-8|-
CASSLVFFRSGYNEQFF
TGTGCCAGCAGCTTAGTTTTTTTCCGGTCTGGCTACAATGAGCAGTTCTTC
>TRBJ1-2|-|TRBV12-3/TRBV12-4|TRBD1
CASSRQGAGYGYTF
TGTGCCAGCAGTCGACAGGGGGCAGGGTATGGCTACACCTTC
>TRBJ1-1|-|TRBV19|TRBD1
CASTRRGDSLNTEAFF
TGTGCCAGTACCCGAAGAGGGGACAGCCTGAACACTGAAGCTTTCTTT
>TRBJ1-6|-|TRBV7-9|TRBD1
CASSPWTGSSESPLHF
TGTGCCAGCAGCCCATGGACAGGGAGCTCCGAATCACCCCTCCACTTT
>TRBJ2-5|-|TRBV7-9|-
CASSGKGLETQYF
TGTGCCAGCAGCGGTAAGGGGCTCGAGACCCAGTACTTC
>TRBJ1-3|many|TRBV2|-
CASAGRTIYF
TGTGCCAGCGCGGGACGAACCATATATTTT
>TRBJ2-2|many|TRBV20-1|-
CSARDPGVRELFF
TGCAGTGCTAGAGATCCAGGGGTCAGGGAGCTGTTTTTT
>TRBJ2-5|-|TRBV5-5|-
CASSLVLSLGETQYF
TGTGCCAGCAGCTTGGTGTTGAGTCTTGGTGAGACCCAGTACTTC
>TRBJ2-7|few|TRBV7-8|-
CASSFLVWGEQYF
TGTGCCAGCAGTTTCCTCGTTTGGGGCGAGCAGTACTTC
>TRBJ1-2|-|TRBV6-2/TRBV6-3|-
CASSYTPDLPSDGYTF
TGTGCCAGCAGTTACACCCCCGACCTCCCTTCGGATGGCTACACCTTC
>TRBJ2-1|-|TRBV12-3/TRBV12-4|TRBD1
CASSKDTGTGYNEQFF
TGTGCCAGCAGCAAGGACACCGGGACAGGGTACAATGAGCAGTTCTTC
>TRBJ2-5|-|TRBV19|-
CASSMDLGAGRETQYF
TGTGCCAGTAGTATGGATCTGGGCGCGGGTAGAGAGACCCAGTACTTC
>TRBJ2-7|-|TRBV7-3|TRBD1
CASSLSGTVTYEQYF
TGTGCCAGCAGCCTATCCGGGACAGTAACCTACGAGCAGTACTTC
>TRBJ1-1|many|TRBV6-5|-
CASSETQGGTEAFF
TGTGCCAGCAGTGAAACCCAGGGAGGCACTGAAGCTTTCTTT
>TRBJ1-1|-|TRBV20-1|-
CSARTQPENTEAFF
TGCAGTGCTAGGACACAGCCAGAGAACACTGAAGCTTTCTTT
>TRBJ1-2|-|TRBV9|-
CASSVSWDGSYGYTF
TGTGCCAGCAGCGTATCTTGGGACGGCAGCTATGGCTACACCTTC
>TRBJ2-7|-|TRBV20-1|-
CSARDPGGIDEQYF
TGCAGTGCTAGAGACCCCGGGGGTATCGACGAGCAGTACTTC
>TRBJ2-1|-|TRBV29-1|TRBD2
CSVETAGGRYNEQFF
TGCAGCGTTGAAACGGCGGGGGGACGCTACAATGAGCAGTTCTTC
>TRBJ2-3|-|TRBV11-1|TRBD1
CASSFRDRGTRTQYF
TGTGCCAGCAGCTTCCGGGACAGGGGGACACGTACGCAGTATTTT
>TRBJ1-2|many|TRBV30|-
CAWSRQSYGYTF
TGTGCCTGGAGTCGGCAGAGTTATGGCTACACCTTC
>TRBJ1-3|-|TRBV7-8|-
CASSPPGALSGNTIYF
TGTGCCAGCAGCCCCCCGGGGGCCCTCTCTGGAAACACCATATATTTT
>TRBJ1-6|many|TRBV7-9|TRBD1
CASSLHEAGGVRSPLHF
TGTGCCAGCAGCTTACACGAGGCAGGGGGCGTTCGATCACCCCTCCACTTT
>TRBJ1-1|many|TRBV29-1|TRBD1
CSVPGTVNTEAFF
TGCAGCGTTCCGGGGACAGTGAACACTGAAGCTTTCTTT
>TRBJ2-1|many|TRBV2|TRBD2
CASPHSGGPYNEQFF
TGTGCCAGCCCTCATAGCGGGGGCCCATACAATGAGCAGTTCTTC
>TRBJ1-2|-|TRBV24-1|TRBD1
CATSDTGQGSGYTF
TGTGCCACCAGTGATACGGGACAGGGAAGTGGCTACACCTTC
>TRBJ2-1|-|TRBV30|TRBD2
CAWDSGRGYNEQFF
TGTGCCTGGGATAGCGGGAGAGGGTACAATGAGCAGTTCTTC
>TRBJ2-7|many|TRBV28|TRBD2
CASSFVGTSYEQYF
TGTGCCAGCAGTTTCGTCGGGACTAGCTACGAGCAGTACTTC
>TRBJ1-5|many|TRBV11-2|TRBD1
CASSPDRASNQPQHF
TGTGCCAGCAGCCCTGACAGGGCTAGTAATCAGCCCCAGCATTTT
>TRBJ1-5|-|TRBV19|-
CASSWTDNQPQHF
TGTGCCAGTAGTTGGACAGACAATCAGCCCCAGCATTTT
>TRBJ2-2|many|TRBV14|TRBD1
CASSQAGGPVELFF
TGTGCCAGCAGCCAAGCAGGGGGCCCAGTGGAGCTGTTTTTT
>TRBJ2-3|many|TRBV19|-
CASSVEGRADTQYF
TGTGCCAGTAGTGTAGAGGGGCGGGCAGATACGCAGTATTTT
>TRBJ2-7|few|TRBV29-1|TRBD1
CSVSRDRVGEQYF
TGCAGCGTTAGCCGGGACAGGGTAGGCGAGCAGTACTTC
>TRBJ2-7|many|TRBV7-8|TRBD2
CASSSMFSGNSYEQYF
TGTGCCAGCAGCTCCATGTTTAGCGGGAACTCCTACGAGCAGTACTTC
>TRBJ1-4|-|TRBV2|-
CASSEREKLFF
TGTGCCAGCAGTGAAAGGGAAAAACTGTTTTTT
>TRBJ2-7|-|TRBV20-1|TRBD1
CSARGTGIYEQYF
TGCAGTGCTAGAGGGACAGGGATCTACGAGCAGTACTTC